The present T cell receptor (beta chain) was sequenced within a study of shared clonotypes between healthy human individuals. The germline gives CDR1 MGHDK, CDR2 SYGVNS. Trimming cost V 5 bases and J 4 bases; bases outside gene matches: 16. The CDR3 spans 17 residues. Replicate PCRs were loaded with approximately 300 ng DNA from unsorted PBMC, some 30,000 T cell genomes. Ten immunoSEQ deep assay plates were used to sequence the DNA of unsorted PBMCs. Some clones are missing from TCRdb's copy, which holds only in-frame ones; the method was immunoSEQ multiplex PCR. The sample holds about 500,000 clones, approximately 80% seen once.

The sample consisted of PBMCs. The sequence was collected from a middle-aged woman in good health. Some clones in this sample may be carry-over from other donors' samples. The chain joins TRBV25-1 to TRBJ1-2; 7 bases are shared with TRBD1. CDR3 in DNA: TGTGCCAGCAGTCCAACTCTAAACAGGGGAACTTTCTATGGCTACACCTTC. It codes for CASSPTLNRGTFYGYTF.